The 19 T cell receptor beta chains below come from one sample, sequenced in a study of T cells in Graves' hyperthyroidism and ophthalmopathy. RNA transcripts served as the template for amplifying TCR beta CDR3 regions. The HTBI primer set drove a first-round RT-PCR of the TCR CDR3. TCRdb reanalysed the multiplex PCR reads using MiXCR and keeps one entry per CDR3 protein. Of around 450,000 distinct CDR3 sequences detected, roughly 15% appear once; the ten largest clones hold about 4.9%. The sequenced material came from blood. Every receptor here comes from a young woman with Graves' hyperthyroidism.

The chain joins TRBV9 to TRBJ2-1, with 12 bases fitting TRBD2. V gave up 1 base and J gave up 4 bases; unmatched junction bases: 12. The CDR3 totals 19 residues. Germline-derived CDR1 and CDR2 are SGDLS and YYNGEE. The CDR3 nucleotides read TGTGCCAGCAGCGTACTACCCAAAGGGGGACTAGCGGGTTACAATGAGCAGTTCTTC. It specifies CASSVLPKGGLAGYNEQFF.

There are many counts of this clonotype. V is TRBV11-2 and J is TRBJ2-5; 7 nucleotides align to TRBD2. This CDR3 has 15 amino acids. Looked up from germline, CDR1 is SGHAT and CDR2 is FQNNGV. V gave up 4 bases and J gave up 2 bases; unmatched junction bases: 7. Here the CDR3 reads CASSSGDYQQETQYF. Here the CDR3 DNA reads TGTGCCAGCAGCTCGGGGGACTATCAGCAAGAGACCCAGTACTTC.

This clonotype was seen repeatedly, ten times or more. This clone may be a read error of a much larger clone one base away. V is TRBV7-2 and J is TRBJ2-7; D unclear. Germline lookup yields CDR1 SGHTA and CDR2 FQGNSA. The CDR3 sequence is 11 residues long. Trimming left V 2 bases short and J 3 bases short, with 2 bases between. The DNA of the CDR3 is TGTGCCAGCAGCTTAATCTACGAGCAGTACTTC. This translates into CASSLIYEQYF.

This clonotype came up many times. The V call is TRBV11-2, the J call TRBJ1-5; D not resolved. This CDR3 comprises 13 residues. The V gene's germline CDR1 is SGHAT and CDR2 FQNNGV. With 5 bases removed from V and 7 bases from J, the gap between germline ends came to 12 bases. CDR3 DNA sequence: TGTGCCAGCAGCCAGATAGAAAACCAGCCCCAGCATTTT. It translates to CASSQIENQPQHF.

In its sample, this clonotype was seen a few times. CDR3 protein: CASSAAGGNTIYF. CDR3 nucleotide sequence: TGTGCCAGCAGCGCAGCGGGTGGAAACACCATATATTTT. The chain links TRBV11-2 to TRBJ1-3; the D is unclear. The CDR3 loop spans 13 amino acids. Germline-derived CDR1 and CDR2 are SGHAT and FQNNGV. Trimming cost V 5 bases and J 3 bases, with 8 bases left between them.

V is TRBV30 and J is TRBJ1-4, with 7 bases fitting TRBD1. The CDR3 sequence is 13 residues long. Germline V lookup: CDR1 GTSNPN, CDR2 SVGIG (reference sequence). The V segment lost 2 bases and the J segment 7 bases; nucleotides outside the gene matches: 4. CDR3 loop: CAWSPGGLEKLFF. The CDR3 DNA reads as TGTGCCTGGAGTCCAGGGGGTCTTGAAAAACTGTTTTTT.

This clonotype occurred many times. The V and J genes are TRBV20-1 and TRBJ1-1; no clear D gene. V was cut by 6 bases and J by 1 base, with 12 bases left in between. CDR1 DFQATT and CDR2 SNEGSKA come from the germline V gene (reference sequence). The CDR3 sequence is 13 residues long. The CDR3 here is CSANLMRNTEAFF. Written as DNA, the CDR3 is TGCAGTGCCAACCTAATGCGGAACACTGAAGCTTTCTTT.

This clonotype was seen only a few times. J is TRBJ1-1 and V is TRBV3-1; possible D gene TRBD1, 6 bases. The CDR3 covers 13 residues. Germline V CDR1 and CDR2: LGHDT, YNNKEL (reference sequence). Trimming left V 7 bases short and J 4 bases short, with 13 bases between. The CDR3 DNA sequence: TGTGCCAGCACCTTCCTAGGGGGCACTGAAGCTTTCTTT. Its translation is CASTFLGGTEAFF.

The V and J genes are TRBV2 and TRBJ1-2, with D unresolved. The CDR3 is made up of 13 amino acids. The V gene lost 4 bases and the J gene lost 0 bases, with 6 bases spanning the gap. Germline V gives CDR1 SNHLY, CDR2 FYNNEI. The CDR3 reads CASSGQTNYGYTF. The CDR3 nucleotides read TGTGCCAGCAGTGGGCAGACTAACTATGGCTACACCTTC.

This clonotype was seen at least ten times. This chain links TRBV29-1 with TRBJ1-1; D is possibly TRBD1 (6 bases). Trimming removed 6 bases at V and 5 bases at J, with 13 bases between. There are 12 residues in the CDR3. Germline V CDR1 and CDR2: SQVTM, ANQGSEA. Written as DNA, the CDR3 is TGCAGCGTCGAACAGGGTTGGACTGAAGCTTTCTTT. Its protein product is CSVEQGWTEAFF.

This clonotype was detected only a few times. The chain couples TRBV4-3 to TRBJ2-1; 7 nucleotides line up with TRBD2. Germline V CDR1 and CDR2: LGHNA, YSLEER. The CDR3 is 18 residues long. The V gene end was trimmed by 0 bases and the J gene end by 3 bases; junction bases not matched to a gene: 11. The CDR3 protein is CASSQENAAASGYNEQFF. In DNA, the CDR3 is TGCGCCAGCAGCCAAGAAAACGCCGCCGCTAGCGGCTACAATGAGCAGTTCTTC.

This clonotype has at least ten counts. The gene calls are TRBV6-1 and TRBJ1-1; TRBD1 aligns across 7 bases. The CDR3 spans 12 residues. Germline V gene data show CDR1 as MNHNS and CDR2 as SASEGT. V shed 2 bases, J shed 10 bases, and the junction held 4 bases outside the gene matches. The CDR3 loop is CASSEYRGSAFF. The CDR3 DNA reads as TGTGCCAGCAGTGAATACAGGGGATCAGCTTTCTTT.

This clonotype has at least ten counts. The V and J genes are TRBV7-2 and TRBJ2-4; 14 nucleotides line up with TRBD2. V trimming: 3 bases; J trimming: 2 bases; junction bases outside the gene matches: 6. Looked up from germline, CDR1 is SGHTA and CDR2 is FQGNSA. This CDR3 is 18 amino acids long. The CDR3 loop reads CASSFTGLAGGTKNIQYF. In nucleotides, the CDR3 is TGTGCCAGCAGCTTTACTGGACTAGCGGGAGGAACCAAAAACATTCAGTACTTC.

This clonotype has a count of ten or more. This sequence joins TRBV12-3 or TRBV12-4 and TRBJ1-2, with a possible D match to TRBD1 (6 bases). The CDR3 runs 16 residues. V was clipped by 5 bases and J by 7 bases, with 23 bases between them. The CDR3 DNA sequence: TGTGCCAGCAGTGAAGGAGGAGGGGGGGCGTCTGGTGGCTACACCTTC. Amino acid sequence: CASSEGGGGASGGYTF.

In its sample, this clonotype was seen many times. The V call is TRBV12-3 or TRBV12-4, the J call TRBJ2-2, with 12 bases matching TRBD2. V was pared by 5 bases and J by 6 bases, with 1 base of the junction left unmatched. The CDR3 is 14 amino acids. The CDR3 coding sequence is TGTGCCAGCAGTCCTAGCGGGAGGGCCGGGGAGCTGTTTTTT. The encoded protein is CASSPSGRAGELFF.

This clonotype was seen many times. The chain couples TRBV6-1 to TRBJ1-2; D is possibly TRBD1 (6 bases). Germline V gene sequence: CDR1 MNHNS, CDR2 SASEGT. The germline V and J ends were trimmed by 6 bases and 2 bases, with 10 bases remaining between them. This CDR3 region has 13 residues. The chain's CDR3 is CASRRTENYGYTF. The CDR3 DNA sequence: TGTGCCAGCAGGAGGACAGAGAACTATGGCTACACCTTC.

This clonotype was seen ten or more times. The chain links TRBV20-1 to TRBJ2-1; D might be TRBD1 or TRBD2, each matching 5 bases. The CDR3 contains 15 residues. V was cut by 6 bases and J by 3 bases, with 18 bases left in between. Germline V gene data show CDR1 as DFQATT and CDR2 as SNEGSKA (reference sequence). This CDR3 is CSAFPPGRHYNEQFF. CDR3 sequence (DNA): TGCAGTGCGTTTCCCCCGGGACGGCACTACAATGAGCAGTTCTTC.

This clonotype has ten or more counts. V gene TRBV12-3 or TRBV12-4 combines with J gene TRBJ2-1, with D perhaps matching TRBD1 (5 bases). Trimming stripped 5 bases from V and 8 bases from J, with 10 bases between. This CDR3 region has 12 residues. This chain's CDR3 is CASSRTQDEQFF. In DNA, the CDR3 is TGTGCCAGCAGTAGGACACAGGATGAGCAGTTCTTC.

The rearrangement uses TRBV7-2 and TRBJ2-1, with D perhaps matching TRBD1 (7 bases). The germline gives CDR1 SGHTA, CDR2 FQGNSA. V dropped 6 bases and J dropped 8 bases, with 17 bases sitting between them. The CDR3 is made up of 14 amino acids. For the CDR3, the DNA is TGTGCCAGCAGGCAGGGGGGTAGCACGCATGAGCAGTTCTTC. Its protein is CASRQGGSTHEQFF.